A single TCR beta chain is shown here with its context. Its antigen remains undetermined. It has no much larger one-base neighbor in the sample; base qualities were not kept. The CDR3 spans 17 residues, from the cysteine through the phenylalanine. Only the CDR3 DNA stays, 51 bases, in frame from base 1. CDR1 and CDR2 are read off the germline V gene (reference sequence) as SEHNR and FQNEAQ. Relative to germline, V is missing 4 bases and J is missing 0 bases, with 10 bases of the junction outside any gene match. These data originate in a study of cytomegalovirus exposure and HLA in healthy donors listed by TCRdb under 2017. Regarding the study in general: An earlier analysis of approximately 600 of the donors reported approximately 290 Gb of sequence data and 117 million unique TCR beta sequences from some 180 million T cells. An early release that covered about 600 HLA-typed donors contained about 300 gigabases of sequencing data and about 93 million unique TCR sequences. Of the 300 to 500 genotyped donors, less than 85% were placed in the genetic ancestry cluster associated with self-reported Caucasian donors. The aim of the study was to test whether cataloging public T cell receptors could identify signatures of past pathogen exposure. The study used immunosequencing to profile the T cell repertoires of several hundred subjects and linked those repertoires to cytomegalovirus serostatus. Along with the roughly 670-subject first cohort, a separate validation cohort of over a hundred different subjects was used. The study combined high-throughput TCR immunosequencing, statistical association of individual TCRs with disease status, and machine learning to predict cytomegalovirus infection status. A later analysis re-analyzed previously published TCR beta repertoires from 660 or so donors and added high-resolution HLA genotyping to study TCR occurrence patterns. Rather than using new phenotypic data, the later analysis identified candidate immune exposures from TCR beta sequences and from how often those sequences occurred across donors. In an earlier analysis of over 550 of the donors, high-throughput TCR beta sequencing was used to judge whether each TCR beta V gene segment behaved as functional or pseudogenic. Donor age, sex, ethnicity and CMV serostatus were compiled together with the repertoire data. A later genetic analysis used genome-wide SNP genotypes for about three fifths of the 666 donors, treating that subset as a discovery cohort. Every discovery cohort repertoire had been produced on one sequencing platform. Class I and class II HLA loci were covered by the typing at four-digit resolution. The number of donors typed differed by locus, with about 620-630 for A, B, C, DRB1 and DQB1, roughly 520 for DQA1, 606 for DPA1, and under 490 for DPB1. Because of strong linkage in the cohort, five DR-DQ haplotypes were treated as single units for association and clustering. Across approximately 400 genotyped donors of the cohort, an average of about 240,000 unique TCR beta nucleotide sequences per donor were sequenced, and approximately 19% of those sequences were non-productive.

Libraries were made using the immunoSEQ multiplex PCR assay. For the multiplex PCR, a mixture combining 60 forward primers for TCR Vbeta segments and 13 reverse primers for TCR Jbeta segments was used. A multiplex PCR assay on genomic DNA amplified the CDR3 region of rearranged TCR beta genes. The amplified TCR beta libraries were sequenced on the Illumina HiSeq System as 87-base-pair reads. The study's own analysis went as follows. In a later analysis, 70 million to 95 million unique TCR beta chains were counted across the 650 to 750 repertoires, and roughly 10 million of these chains were shared by at least two donors. Raw reads were error-corrected and collapsed into unique sequences by a nearest-neighbor algorithm in which closely related sequences were merged to remove PCR and sequencing errors. Alignment of CDR3 sequences to IMGT reference sequences was used to assign V, D and J gene segments. For a sequence to be retained, at least a six-nucleotide match to both a V gene segment and a J gene segment was required. A rearrangement counted as productive if the CDR3 had no stop codons and remained in frame with V and J, and every other rearrangement counted as non-productive. Following IMGT convention, CDR3 was defined as the stretch from the second conserved V-encoded cysteine up to the conserved J-encoded phenylalanine. Sequences without an unambiguous match to a single V gene segment were excluded from the earlier analysis of approximately 560 of the donors. An earlier analysis of under 750 of the donors called V segments functional above 56.7% productive rearrangements and segregating when the between-donor standard deviation exceeded 5%. A statistical classification framework was built to diagnose cytomegalovirus status from the catalog of TCR beta chain sequences. In a later analysis, V and J genes were assigned by comparing TCR nucleotide sequences against IMGT/GENE-DB human TR gene sequences. A later analysis assigned CDR3 sequences and most-parsimonious VDJ recombination scenarios with the TCRdist pipeline. A later analysis defined each TCR beta chain by its CDR3 amino acid sequence plus V-gene family, and excluded reads lacking a unique V-gene family. To address suspected cross-contamination and a sequencing artifact, a later analysis removed 592 highly shared, low-generation-probability nucleotide sequences. In a later analysis, a clonal expansion index was calculated for each public chain from normalized within-repertoire ranks of inferred template counts. In a later analysis, generation probabilities were computed with a VDJ recombination model fitted to out-of-frame rearrangements, and the resulting probabilities were checked against IGoR. In a later analysis, TCR-TCR, TCR-HLA and TCR-CMV co-occurrence was scored with hypergeometric tests, and a repertoire-size bias correction was applied to TCR pairs. A later analysis estimated false discovery rates by permuting HLA or CMV assignments 20 times. In a later analysis, co-occurring TCRs were grouped using DBSCAN, and TCRdist sequence similarity was added for clustering within HLA-allele-positive subsets. Repertoires with fewer than 30,000 or more than 120,000 public chains, plus five repertoires with anomalous nucleotide sharing, were excluded from co-occurrence clustering. Sourced from immuneACCESS, this table was stored by TCRdb with only in-frame sequences that have V and J called. A share of the clones is absent; for the studies checked, an unresolved V gene accounts for under half, and the remainder has no known explanation. That table furnishes V, J and clone size, whereas the DNA furnished D and trimming. The table for this sample lists tens of thousands of clones; around 82% of them were counted only once. The top ten clonotypes cover 7.8% of the sample.

Here is what the overall study found, with its caveats: According to a later analysis, parvovirus B19, influenza, CMV and Epstein-Barr virus appeared linked to several top co-occurrence clusters. While some public TCRs were present in many individuals, most TCR sequences turned up only very rarely across donors. A later analysis found that most CMV-associated TCR beta chains appeared HLA-restricted, with HLA associations seemingly driven largely by CMV exposure. Because HLA typing was missing for some donors at each locus, association tests included only the typed subset. Some IMGT-functional V segments, including TRBV6-2 and TRBV6-3, could not be distinguished by the 87-base-pair reads and were therefore excluded. In both the original and validation cohorts, the classifier was reported to diagnose cytomegalovirus status with high specificity and sensitivity. Three of the identified cytomegalovirus-associated TCR beta chains were confirmed in vitro to be specific for cytomegalovirus antigens. In a later analysis, HLA-associated TCR beta chains showed more clonal expansion and lower generation probabilities than non-associated chains that were equally common. In this cohort, only TCR beta chains were sequenced, and detectable features were limited by the absence of alpha or paired-chain data. V-gene and J-gene trimming of TCR beta chains was associated with a missense DCLRE1C variant in a later genetic analysis, and the association was replicated in an independent cohort. The authors suggested that the approach could potentially be generalized to other disease states and immunological phenotypes. The earlier analysis of fewer than 750 of the donors excluded some 15 rarely observed V segments, including chromosome 9 orphons, because counts were too low. A further reported finding was that TCR beta sequences accurately predicted the HLA-A and HLA-B alleles for most subjects in the first cohort. In a later analysis, TCR association rates were found to vary across HLA loci, with the most associated TCRs seen for DRB1 alleles and the fewest for HLA-C alleles. Immune exposure information for the cohort was limited to CMV serostatus. An earlier analysis of 450 to 750 of the donors showed that most TCR beta V segments appeared in productive rearrangements either about 90% or about 30% of the time, which broadly matched IMGT annotations. A later analysis associated about 17,000 TCR beta sequences with specific HLA alleles at a false discovery rate of 0.05. When HLA alleles, especially DR and DQ, strongly co-occurred, attributing TCR associations to individual alleles was difficult. Compared with the roughly 700-donor mean, donors in an Asian-associated ancestry cluster had fewer N-insertions in productive TCRs, according to a later genetic analysis. The presence/absence analyses assumed that sequencing depth was roughly uniform across donors, and that assumption may not be true. A group of highly shared sequence variants was considered likely to be a technical artifact of the sequencing pipeline. A total of about 180 TCR beta chains were listed by the study as associated with cytomegalovirus. Correlated functional status among segregating V segments might reflect linkage disequilibrium, but an unknown experimental factor could not be ruled out.

The cohort comprised several hundred healthy bone marrow donors. At the time of sampling, all cohort members were nominally healthy, though unrecorded immune exposures were likely present. The donor tested CMV seropositive, placing the donor among the 289 seropositive members of the cohort. A peripheral blood sample was collected from each donor, and TCR beta sequencing was performed on peripheral blood mononuclear cells. The Qiagen DNeasy Blood Extraction Kit was used to extract genomic DNA from the blood cell samples. The sequenced material came from PBMCs. This TCR was sampled from a young man in good health and CMV-seropositive. The sequence joins TRBV7-9 to TRBJ2-7, with 9 bases aligning to TRBD2. This receptor carries the CDR3 CASSSDTGRGGSYEQYF. The DNA sequence reads TGTGCCAGCAGCTCAGATACGGGGCGGGGGGGCTCCTACGAGCAGTACTTC.